This T cell receptor (beta chain) was documented in a study of shared clonotypes between healthy human individuals. Study in general: Ranging from 18 to 49 in age, donors were two women and three men. CD4 naive and memory got three plates each, CD8 naive two, CD8 memory one. Study-level findings and limits: Expectations were that clonotype sharing among donors would be affected by sequencing depth.

This clone showed up just a few times. The antigen is not known. With V trimmed by 6 bases and J by 10 bases, 6 bases remained unmatched. The CDR3 is 11 residues long. The V gene's germline CDR1 is DFQATT and CDR2 SNEGSKA (reference sequence). Produced via immunoSEQ multiplex PCR; TCRdb's table is partial and in-frame only. The sample holds some 680,000 clones, more than 70% seen once. This receptor was obtained from a woman younger than 45 in good health. The V and J genes are TRBV20-1 and TRBJ1-1, with 9 bases lining up with TRBD1. Material for sequencing was memory CD4+ T cells sorted from blood. Subset noted: CD45RA-negative fraction. DNA for the CDR3: TGCAGTGCCCGGGGACAGGGACCAGCTTTCTTT. It specifies CSARGQGPAFF.